This TCR beta chain derives from a study of blood T cell repertoires in COVID-19. Study-level background: The origin of the acute and convalescent COVID-19 samples was the United States, Italy and Spain.

This CDR3 is 16 amino acids long. Per the germline V gene, CDR1 is SGHRS and CDR2 is YFSETQ. Trimming stripped 5 bases from V and 1 base from J, with 18 bases between. Per the original methods: The authors estimated nucleated cell counts from reference gene primer amplification. The method was immunoSEQ multiplex PCR; TCRdb's version includes in-frame clones alone and lacks a portion of them. V and J calls and clone size come straight from that table; D and trimming were deduced from the DNA. The sample lists around 140,000 clones, approximately 87% occurring once. This clone was observed a few times.

Sequencing was done on a sample of peripheral blood. The chain employs TRBV5-1 and TRBJ1-1; D unresolved. The TCR comes from a woman between 45 and 65 years old with active or convalescent COVID-19. This CDR3 is CASSPLPGITNTEAFF. In nucleotides, the CDR3 is TGCGCCAGCAGTCCCCTGCCGGGGATAACGAACACTGAAGCTTTCTTT.